A selection of T cell receptor beta chains follows, all from one sample in a study of CD8+CD57+ T cells in acquired aplastic anemia. TCRdb called the reads again in MiXCR, with one record for every CDR3 protein. The data show approximately 250,000 distinct CDR3 sequences, around 82% seen once. Specimen: sorted CD4+, CD8+, or CD8+CD57+ T cells (not recorded which) from PBMCs. Receptors originate from a human donor with aplastic anemia. Both conserved end residues are part of each CDR3. A D gene is named only where the DNA matches it firmly. Clone size is shown for a subset of rows, as once, few, many or a class of expanded clone.

j_call v_call d_call clone_size cdr3_nt cdr3_aa
TRBJ2-1 TRBV7-9 TRBD2 once TGCGCCAGCAGTCGGGGACTAGCGGGAGGATATGAGCAGTTCTTC CASSRGLAGGYEQFF
TRBJ2-2 TRBV10-3 NA NA TGTGCCATCAGTGAGGGAGTAGAGGGGAACACCGGGGAGCTGTTTTTT CAISEGVEGNTGELFF
TRBJ2-6 TRBV9 NA NA TGTGCCAGCAGCGTAGCGGCAGAGAACACAGATACGCTCCTGACTTTC CASSVAAENTDTLLTF
TRBJ2-7 TRBV4-1 TRBD1 NA TGCGCCAGCAGCCAACTGACAGGGGGGGACGAGCAGTACTTC CASSQLTGGDEQYF
TRBJ1-4 TRBV7-4 NA once TGTGCCATCAGTGAATTTCCAGGGGAACAATTTTTTGAAAAACTGTTTTTT CAISEFPGEQFFEKLFF
TRBJ2-6 TRBV7-2 NA NA TGTGCCAGCACCCTAGGGGGAGGCCCCTCTACGCAGAACGTCCTGACTTTC CASTLGGGPSTQNVLTF
TRBJ2-1 TRBV7-8 NA NA TGTGCCAGCGGGGAAGATAAGTCTAGTAAGAATGAGCAGTTCTTC CASGEDKSSKNEQFF
TRBJ2-5 TRBV11-2 NA NA TGTGCCAGCACCATTAGGTGGGATGCCCAGTACTTC CASTIRWDAQYF
TRBJ2-3 TRBV9 NA many NA CASGGAGDIQYFDF
TRBJ2-1 TRBV7-9 NA NA TGTGCCAGCCTCGGGACATTCGGCAATGAGCAGTTCTTC CASLGTFGNEQFF
TRBJ1-1 TRBV2 NA NA TGTGCCAGCAGCTTACAACAGACCCGAAACTACGAACCTTACTTC CASSLQQTRNYEPYF
TRBJ2-3 TRBV7-3 NA NA TGTGCCAGCAGCCCCTTAGGTACGCAGTATTTT CASSPLGTQYF
TRBJ1-1 TRBV2 NA NA TGTGCCAGCGGGGACGGGGGCACAGATACGCAGAATTTTGGCCCATGCTTT CASGDGGTDTQNFGPCF
TRBJ2-3 TRBV7-8 TRBD2 NA TGTGCCAGCAGCGTAGCGGGACGGAGCAAAGCGCCGCAGTATTTT CASSVAGRSKAPQYF
TRBJ2-6 TRBV11-2 NA NA TGTGCCAGCAGCTCGCGAGTCCTCTCTGGGGCCAACGTCCTGACTTTC CASSSRVLSGANVLTF
TRBJ2-1 TRBV7-2 TRBD2 NA TGTGCCAGCAGCTTAATAGTGACTAGCGGAGCTACGCAGAATGAGCAGTTCTTC CASSLIVTSGATQNEQFF
TRBJ1-1 TRBV7-2 TRBD1 NA TGTGCCAGCAGCTTAGATGGGACAGGGCGCCCTGAAGCTTTCTTT CASSLDGTGRPEAFF
TRBJ2-2 TRBV7-9 TRBD1 NA TGTGCTAGCAGCTTACGGACAGGCGCCGGGGAGCTGTTTTTT CASSLRTGAGELFF
TRBJ2-7 TRBV7-2 NA NA TGTGCCAGCAGCGACGATCAGGGGATGCTAAACTACGAGCAGTACTTC CASSDDQGMLNYEQYF
TRBJ1-1 TRBV7-2 NA NA NA CASSPVAGGNGYAFF
TRBJ1-3 TRBV9 NA NA TGTGCCAGCAGCGTAGGGGAGGGAAACACCATATATTTT CASSVGEGNTIYF
TRBJ1-1 TRBV20-1 NA NA TGCAGTGTCTCGGATCCACTCACCTATGACACTGAAGCTTTCTTT CSVSDPLTYDTEAFF
TRBJ1-4 TRBV7-2 NA once TGTGCCACCAGTTTCGTGCAGGGAGGTGAAAAACTGTTTTTT CATSFVQGGEKLFF
TRBJ1-2 TRBV6-5 TRBD1 NA TGTGCCAGCAGTGCCCGACAGGGAGGGAGCTATGGCTACACCTTC CASSARQGGSYGYTF
TRBJ2-3 TRBV2 NA many TGTGCCAGCGGGGACGGGGGCACCCATGCGCAGTATTTT CASGDGGTHAQYF
TRBJ2-3 TRBV24-1 NA NA TGTGCCACCTGTGCAGGGCTCTCCGAGGAGCTGTATTTT CATCAGLSEELYF
TRBJ2-7 TRBV6-1 TRBD1 NA TGTGCCAGCAGGGAGACAGGGGCGGTTTACGAGCAGTACTTC CASRETGAVYEQYF
TRBJ2-3 TRBV2 NA NA TGTGCCAGCGGAGACTCTGGCAGAGATAAGAAGTATTTT CASGDSGRDKKYF
TRBJ1-5 TRBV9 NA NA TGTGCCAGCAGCGAGGCGTCTGGCACGCAGTATTTTCATTTT CASSEASGTQYFHF
TRBJ2-7 TRBV11-3 NA NA TGTGCCAGCAGCTTAGGTACGCACGTCTACGAGCAGTACTTC CASSLGTHVYEQYF
TRBJ2-3 TRBV7-8 TRBD2 NA TGTGCCAGCAGCTTAGCTTGGAGCGGGGGTACAGATACGCAGTATTTT CASSLAWSGGTDTQYF
TRBJ2-7 TRBV19 NA NA TGTGCCAGTAGTATCGTAGGGGCCGAGCAGTACTTC CASSIVGAEQYF
TRBJ2-3 TRBV7-9 NA once TGTGCCGGCGGGGACGGGGGAGCAGCTAAGCAGTATTTT CAGGDGGAAKQYF
TRBJ2-3 TRBV9 TRBD2 NA TGTGCCAGCAGCTGTGAAGCGGGGCACGACGGGGAGCATTTT CASSCEAGHDGEHF
TRBJ2-3 TRBV5-1 NA NA TGCGCCAGCAGCTTGGCCAACAGGGTTAGCACAGATACGCAGTATTTT CASSLANRVSTDTQYF
TRBJ2-7 TRBV5-4 NA NA TGTGCCAGCAGCCTGGAGAGGGACCACGAGCAGTACTTC CASSLERDHEQYF
TRBJ2-7 TRBV29-1 TRBD2 once TGCAGCGTTGAGAAGAGCGGGAGCTCCTACGAGCAGTACTTC CSVEKSGSSYEQYF
TRBJ2-1 TRBV5-1 TRBD2 once TGCGCCAGCAGCTTGGTTTCAACTAGCGGGAGCGATGAGCAGTTCTTC CASSLVSTSGSDEQFF
TRBJ2-5 TRBV20-1 TRBD1 NA TGCAGTGCTAGAGGGGACAGAGCCATCAAGACCCAGTACTTC CSARGDRAIKTQYF
TRBJ2-3 TRBV5-5 NA many TGTGCCAGCAGCTCCTCACAGGGTCCCGATACGCAGTATTTT CASSSSQGPDTQYF
TRBJ2-6 TRBV7-2 NA NA TGTGCCAGCAGCCGATCTCGGGCGTACAATGAGCAGTTCGTCCTGACTTTC CASSRSRAYNEQFVLTF
TRBJ2-5 TRBV5-6 NA few TGTGCCAGCAGCCCCGTTGACGAGCAAGAGACCCAGTACTTC CASSPVDEQETQYF
TRBJ2-1 TRBV9 NA NA TGTGCCAGCAGCGAAGGGTCAGAAACGGAGTATGTTGAGCAGTTCTTC CASSEGSETEYVEQFF
TRBJ1-5 TRBV19 NA NA TGTGCCAGTAGTATAGCTAGCGCCCCCTACAATGACCAGCTTTTC CASSIASAPYNDQLF
TRBJ2-5 TRBV7-9 TRBD2 NA TGTGCCAGCAGCTTTCGAAGAAAGCGGGGGACCCAGGACTTC CASSFRRKRGTQDF
TRBJ2-5 TRBV5-4 NA NA TGTGCCACCAGCTTATCAGGCGAGCAAGAGACCCAGTACTTC CATSLSGEQETQYF
TRBJ2-6 TRBV7-3 NA NA TGTGCCAGCAGCATCAGCGGAGGCGGGTTAGATACGCAGGTCCTGACTTTC CASSISGGGLDTQVLTF
TRBJ2-2 TRBV24-1 NA NA TGTGCCACCAGTCCTTCCCACACCGGGGAGCTGTTTTTT CATSPSHTGELFF
TRBJ2-1 TRBV2 NA NA TGTGCCAGCAGTGTGCAAGAGCCCGTGGGGTGCGATGAGCAGTTCTTC CASSVQEPVGCDEQFF
TRBJ2-2 TRBV2 NA NA TGTGCCAGCAGCTTAGGGCCCGGGGAGATGTTTTTT CASSLGPGEMFF
TRBJ1-1 TRBV10-1 TRBD1 NA TGCGCCAGCAGCAGGGGGGGGAACACTGAAGCTTTCTTT CASSRGGNTEAFF
TRBJ2-5 TRBV7-9 NA NA TGTGCCACCAGCAGAGGAAGCGAGGAAGAGACCGAGTACTTC CATSRGSEEETEYF
TRBJ2-5 TRBV15 NA NA TGTGCCACCAGCAGAGAGTGGCAGTCTCAAGAGACCCAGTACTTC CATSREWQSQETQYF
TRBJ1-6 TRBV6-1 TRBD1 NA TGTGCCAGCACACCCAGGGGGCGGGATTCACCCCTCCACTTT CASTPRGRDSPLHF
TRBJ1-1 TRBV6-5 NA NA TGTGCCAGCAGAGGGATAATGAACACTGAAGCTTTCTTT CASRGIMNTEAFF